These 2 T cell receptor beta chains originate from one sample sequenced in a study of T cell changes during pregnancy in multiple sclerosis. Clones were read by immunoSEQ multiplex PCR, and TCRdb kept only the in-frame ones, dropping some. The data hold about 64,000 clones, with around 90% observed a single time. Sequenced here: peripheral blood, sampled in the second trimester of pregnancy. The receptors here all came from a female donor with multiple sclerosis, enrolled in a pregnancy study.

The V call is TRBV5-6, the J call TRBJ1-4; 8 bases are shared with TRBD1. CDR1 is SGHDT, CDR2 YYEEEE, per germline. Trimming at V came to 4 bases and at J to 4 bases, leaving 9 bases not matched to a gene. CDR3 length: 16 residues. CDR3 DNA sequence: TGTGCCAGCAGCACCTTCGGACAGGGTGGTAATGAAAAACTGTTTTTT. Encoded protein: CASSTFGQGGNEKLFF.

This clone was picked up one time. The chain uses TRBV7-6 and TRBJ2-5; 9 nucleotides agree with TRBD2. Germline-derived CDR1 and CDR2 are SGHVS and FNYEAQ. V was pared by 5 bases and J by 5 bases, with 15 bases of the junction left unmatched. CDR3 length: 17 amino acids. This chain's CDR3 is CASSPRGGRVSWETQYF. The CDR3 coding sequence is TGTGCCAGCAGCCCACGTGGCGGGAGGGTTTCATGGGAGACCCAGTACTTC.